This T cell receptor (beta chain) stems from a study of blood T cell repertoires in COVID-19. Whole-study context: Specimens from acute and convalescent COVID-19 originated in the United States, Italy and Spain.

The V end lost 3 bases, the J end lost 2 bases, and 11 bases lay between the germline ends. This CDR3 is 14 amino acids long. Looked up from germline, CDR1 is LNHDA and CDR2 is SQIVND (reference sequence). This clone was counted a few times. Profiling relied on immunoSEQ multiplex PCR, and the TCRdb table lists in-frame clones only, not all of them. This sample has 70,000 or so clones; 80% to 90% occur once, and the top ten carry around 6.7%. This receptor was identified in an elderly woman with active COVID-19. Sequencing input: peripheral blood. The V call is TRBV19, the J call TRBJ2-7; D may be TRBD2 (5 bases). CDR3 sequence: CASSIWSGPYEQYF. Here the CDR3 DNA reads TGTGCCAGTAGTATTTGGAGCGGACCCTACGAGCAGTACTTC. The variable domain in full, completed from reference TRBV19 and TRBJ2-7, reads DGGITQSPKYLFRKEGQNVTLSCEQNLNHDAMYWYRQDPGQGLRLIYYSQIVNDFQKGDIAEGYSVSREKKESFPLTVTSAQKNPTAFYLCASSIWSGPYEQYFGPGTRLTVT.